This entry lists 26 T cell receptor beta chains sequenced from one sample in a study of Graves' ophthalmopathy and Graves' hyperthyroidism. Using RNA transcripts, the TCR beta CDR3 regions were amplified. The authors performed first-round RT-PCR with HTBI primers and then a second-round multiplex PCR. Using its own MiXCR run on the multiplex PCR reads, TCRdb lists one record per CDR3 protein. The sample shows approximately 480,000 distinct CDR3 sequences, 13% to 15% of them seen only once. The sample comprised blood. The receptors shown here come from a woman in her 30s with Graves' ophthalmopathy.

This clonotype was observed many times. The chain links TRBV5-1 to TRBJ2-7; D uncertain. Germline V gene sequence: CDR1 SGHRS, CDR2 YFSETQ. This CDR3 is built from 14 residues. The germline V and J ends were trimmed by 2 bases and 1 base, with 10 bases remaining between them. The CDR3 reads CASSFDDKSYEQYF. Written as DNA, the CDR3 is TGCGCCAGCAGCTTTGACGACAAATCCTACGAGCAGTACTTC. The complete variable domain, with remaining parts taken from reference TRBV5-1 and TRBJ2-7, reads KAGVTQTPRYLIKTRGQQVTLSCSPISGHRSVSWYQQTPGQGLQFLFEYFSETQRNKGNFPGRFSGRQFSNSRSEMNVSTLELGDSALYLCASSFDDKSYEQYFGPGTRLTVT.

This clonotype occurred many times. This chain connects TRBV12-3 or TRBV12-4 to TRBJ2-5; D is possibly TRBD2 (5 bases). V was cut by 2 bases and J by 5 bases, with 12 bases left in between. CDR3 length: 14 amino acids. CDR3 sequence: CASSLSGFGETQYF. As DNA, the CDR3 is TGTGCCAGCAGTTTATCGGGGTTTGGTGAGACCCAGTACTTC.

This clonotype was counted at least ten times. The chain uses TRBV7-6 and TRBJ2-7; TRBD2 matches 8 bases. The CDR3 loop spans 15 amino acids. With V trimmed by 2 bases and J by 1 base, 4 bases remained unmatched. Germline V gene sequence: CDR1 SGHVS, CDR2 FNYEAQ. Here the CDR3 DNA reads TGTGCCAGCAGCTTAATTAGCGGGGAATCCTACGAGCAGTACTTC. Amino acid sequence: CASSLISGESYEQYF.

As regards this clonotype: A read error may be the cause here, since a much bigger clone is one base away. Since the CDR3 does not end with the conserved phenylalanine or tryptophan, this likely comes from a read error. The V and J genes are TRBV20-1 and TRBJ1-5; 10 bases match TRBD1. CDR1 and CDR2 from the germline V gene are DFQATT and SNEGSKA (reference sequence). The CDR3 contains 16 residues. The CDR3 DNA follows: TGCGGTGCTAGAGATCAGAGGACAGGGGGTCATCAGCCCCAGCATGTT. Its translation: CGARDQRTGGHQPQHV.

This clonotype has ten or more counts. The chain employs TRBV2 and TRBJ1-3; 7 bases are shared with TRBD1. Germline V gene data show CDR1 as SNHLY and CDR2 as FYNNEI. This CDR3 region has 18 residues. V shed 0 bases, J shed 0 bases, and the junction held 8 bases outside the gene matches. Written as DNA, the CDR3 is TGTGCCAGCAGTGAAGCGGGCTTTACAGGGGTCTCTGGAAACACCATATATTTT. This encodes CASSEAGFTGVSGNTIYF.

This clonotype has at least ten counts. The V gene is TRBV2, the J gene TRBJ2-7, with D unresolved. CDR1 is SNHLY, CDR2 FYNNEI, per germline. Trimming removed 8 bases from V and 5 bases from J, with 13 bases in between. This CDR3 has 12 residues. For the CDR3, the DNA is TGTGCCAGCGACGAACAGTTGGACGAGCAGTACTTC. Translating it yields CASDEQLDEQYF.

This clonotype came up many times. The CDR3 is CASSYCIRENNQPQHF. The CDR3, as DNA: TGTGCCAGCAGTTACTGTATTAGGGAAAACAATCAGCCCCAGCATTTT. V and J are TRBV6-2 or TRBV6-3 and TRBJ1-5, with D unclear. Looked up from germline, CDR1 is MNHEY and CDR2 is SVGEGT. The V and J ends lost 1 base and 3 bases respectively, with 13 bases between them. The CDR3 totals 16 residues.

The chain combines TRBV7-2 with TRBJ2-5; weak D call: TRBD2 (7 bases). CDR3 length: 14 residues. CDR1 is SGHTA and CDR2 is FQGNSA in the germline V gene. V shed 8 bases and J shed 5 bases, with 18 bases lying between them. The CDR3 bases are TGTGCCAGCGCCGGCGGGGGCTCCAGGGAGACCCAGTACTTC. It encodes CASAGGGSRETQYF. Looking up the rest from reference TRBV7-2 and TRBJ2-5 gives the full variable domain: GAGVSQSPSNKVTEKGKDVELRCDPISGHTALYWYRQSLGQGLEFLIYFQGNSAPDKSGLPSDRFSAERTGGSVSTLTIQRTQQEDSAVYLCASAGGGSRETQYFGPGTRLLVL.

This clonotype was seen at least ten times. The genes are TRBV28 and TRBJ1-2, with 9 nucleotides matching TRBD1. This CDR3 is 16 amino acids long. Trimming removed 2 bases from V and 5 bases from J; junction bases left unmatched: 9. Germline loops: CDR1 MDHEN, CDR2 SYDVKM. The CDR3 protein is CASSLVPGTGSYGYTF. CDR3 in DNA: TGTGCCAGCAGTTTAGTACCCGGGACAGGGAGTTATGGCTACACCTTC.

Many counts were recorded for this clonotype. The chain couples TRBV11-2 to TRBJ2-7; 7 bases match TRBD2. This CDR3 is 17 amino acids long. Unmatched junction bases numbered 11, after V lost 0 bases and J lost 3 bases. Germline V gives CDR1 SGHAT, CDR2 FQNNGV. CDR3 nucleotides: TGTGCCAGCAGCTTAGATCGGGGAGGGGCTACCCTCTACGAGCAGTACTTC. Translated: CASSLDRGGATLYEQYF. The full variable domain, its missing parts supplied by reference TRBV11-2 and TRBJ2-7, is EAGVAQSPRYKIIEKRQSVAFWCNPISGHATLYWYQQILGQGPKLLIQFQNNGVVDDSQLPKDRFSAERLKGVDSTLKIQPAKLEDSAVYLCASSLDRGGATLYEQYFGPGTRLTVT.

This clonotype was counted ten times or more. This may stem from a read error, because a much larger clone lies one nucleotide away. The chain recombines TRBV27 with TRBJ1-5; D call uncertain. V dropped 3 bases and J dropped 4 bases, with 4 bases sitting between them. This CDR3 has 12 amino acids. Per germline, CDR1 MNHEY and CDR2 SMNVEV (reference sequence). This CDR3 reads CASSLANQPQHF. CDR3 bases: TGTGCCAGCAGTTTGGCGAATCAGCCCCAGCATTTT.

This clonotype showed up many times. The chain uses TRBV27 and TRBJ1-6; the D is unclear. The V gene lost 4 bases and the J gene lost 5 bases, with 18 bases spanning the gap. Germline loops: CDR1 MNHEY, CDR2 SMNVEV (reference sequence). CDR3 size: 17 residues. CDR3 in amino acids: CASSSLPGQIDNSPLHF. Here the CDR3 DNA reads TGTGCCAGCAGTTCCCTCCCCGGGCAGATAGATAATTCACCCCTCCACTTT.

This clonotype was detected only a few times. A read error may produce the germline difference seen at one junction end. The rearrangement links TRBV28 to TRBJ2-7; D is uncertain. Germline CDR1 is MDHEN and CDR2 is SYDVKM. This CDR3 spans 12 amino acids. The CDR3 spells CAISAAEYEQYF. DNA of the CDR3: TGTGCCATCAGTGCGGCGGAATACGAGCAGTACTTC.

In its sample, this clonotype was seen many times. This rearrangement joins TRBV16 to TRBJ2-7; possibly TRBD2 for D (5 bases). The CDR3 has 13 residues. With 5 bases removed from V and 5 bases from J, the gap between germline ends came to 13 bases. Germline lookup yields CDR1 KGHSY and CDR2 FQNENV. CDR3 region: CASSSYGIDEQYF. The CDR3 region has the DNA TGTGCCAGCAGCTCGTACGGGATCGACGAGCAGTACTTC. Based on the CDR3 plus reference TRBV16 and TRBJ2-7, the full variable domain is GEEVAQTPKHLVRGEGQKAKLYCAPIKGHSYVFWYQQVLKNEFKFLISFQNENVFDETGMPKERFSAKCLPNSPCSLEIQATKLEDSAVYFCASSSYGIDEQYFGPGTRLTVT.

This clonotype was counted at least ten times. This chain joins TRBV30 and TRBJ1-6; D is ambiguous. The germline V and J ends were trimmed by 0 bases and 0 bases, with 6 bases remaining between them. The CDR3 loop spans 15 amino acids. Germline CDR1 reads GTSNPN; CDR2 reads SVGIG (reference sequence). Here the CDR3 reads CAWSVPSSYNSPLHF. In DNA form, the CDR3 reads TGTGCCTGGAGTGTACCGAGCTCCTATAATTCACCCCTCCACTTT.

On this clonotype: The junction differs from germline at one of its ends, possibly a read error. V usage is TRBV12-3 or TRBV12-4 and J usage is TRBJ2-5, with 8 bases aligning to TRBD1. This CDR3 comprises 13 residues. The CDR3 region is CSSWNRGQETQYF. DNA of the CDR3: TGTTCCAGCTGGAACAGGGGGCAAGAGACCCAGTACTTC.

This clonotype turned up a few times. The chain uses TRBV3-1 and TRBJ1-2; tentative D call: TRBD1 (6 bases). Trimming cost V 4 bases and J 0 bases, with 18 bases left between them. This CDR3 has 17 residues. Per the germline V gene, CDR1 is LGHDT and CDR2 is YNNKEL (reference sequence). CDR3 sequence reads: CASSLRNWGLANYGYTF. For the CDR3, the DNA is TGTGCCAGCAGCCTGCGTAATTGGGGGCTAGCTAACTATGGCTACACCTTC.

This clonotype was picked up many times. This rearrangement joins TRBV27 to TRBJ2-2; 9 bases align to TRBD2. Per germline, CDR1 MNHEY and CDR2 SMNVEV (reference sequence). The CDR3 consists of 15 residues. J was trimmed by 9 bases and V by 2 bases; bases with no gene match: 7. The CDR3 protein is CASSLGGGAARELFF. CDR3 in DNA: TGTGCCAGCAGTTTAGGCGGGGGGGCGGCGCGGGAGCTGTTTTTT.

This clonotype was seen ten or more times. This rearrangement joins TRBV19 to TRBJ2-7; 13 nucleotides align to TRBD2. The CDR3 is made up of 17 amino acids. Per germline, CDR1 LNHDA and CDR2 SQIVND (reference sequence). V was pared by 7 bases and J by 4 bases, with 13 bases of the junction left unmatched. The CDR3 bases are TGTGCCAGTACCCCAAGGTGGACTAGCGGGAGTCTTTACGAGCAGTACTTC. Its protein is CASTPRWTSGSLYEQYF.

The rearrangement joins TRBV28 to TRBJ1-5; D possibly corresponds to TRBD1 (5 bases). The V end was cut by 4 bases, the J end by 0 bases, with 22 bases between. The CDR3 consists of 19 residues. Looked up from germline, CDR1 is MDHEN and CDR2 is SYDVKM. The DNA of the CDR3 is TGTGCCAGCAGTTCGATACAAGACAAGAGGGGCCATAGCAATCAGCCCCAGCATTTT. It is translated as CASSSIQDKRGHSNQPQHF.

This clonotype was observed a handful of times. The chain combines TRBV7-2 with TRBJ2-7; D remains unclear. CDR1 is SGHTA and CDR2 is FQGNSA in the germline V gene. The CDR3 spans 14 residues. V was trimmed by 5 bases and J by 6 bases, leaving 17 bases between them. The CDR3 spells CASSPQQVGVEQYF. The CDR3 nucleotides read TGTGCCAGCAGCCCCCAGCAGGTTGGTGTCGAGCAGTACTTC.

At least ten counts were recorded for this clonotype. The CDR3 nucleotides are TGTGCCAGCAGTGATGGGGGGGCCTACGAAGAGACCCAGTACTTC. The encoded protein is CASSDGGAYEETQYF. This chain connects TRBV28 to TRBJ2-5, with D possibly being TRBD2 (7 bases). CDR3 length: 15 amino acids. V shed 5 bases and J shed 3 bases, with 16 bases lying between them. Germline V gene lookup returns CDR1 MDHEN and CDR2 SYDVKM.

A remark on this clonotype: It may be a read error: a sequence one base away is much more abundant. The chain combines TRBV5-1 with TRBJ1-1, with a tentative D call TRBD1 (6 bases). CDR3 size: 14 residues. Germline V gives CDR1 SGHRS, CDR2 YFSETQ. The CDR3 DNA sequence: TGCGCCAGCCAAAGGGACAACATGAACACTGAAGCTTGCTTT. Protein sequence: CASQRDNMNTEACF.

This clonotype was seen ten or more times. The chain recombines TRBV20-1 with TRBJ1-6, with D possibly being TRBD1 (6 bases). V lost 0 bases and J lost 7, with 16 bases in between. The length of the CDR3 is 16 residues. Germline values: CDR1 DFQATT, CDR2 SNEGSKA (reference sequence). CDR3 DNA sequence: TGCAGTGCTAGAGAGAACAGGGATCCGATCAATTCACCCCTCCACTTT. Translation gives CSARENRDPINSPLHF.

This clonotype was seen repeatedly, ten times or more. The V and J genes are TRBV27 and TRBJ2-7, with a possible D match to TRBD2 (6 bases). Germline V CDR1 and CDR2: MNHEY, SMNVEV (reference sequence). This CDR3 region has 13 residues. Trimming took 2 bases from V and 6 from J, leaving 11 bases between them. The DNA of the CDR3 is TGTGCCAGCAGTTTAAACGGGAGAGCCGAGCAGTACTTC. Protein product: CASSLNGRAEQYF.

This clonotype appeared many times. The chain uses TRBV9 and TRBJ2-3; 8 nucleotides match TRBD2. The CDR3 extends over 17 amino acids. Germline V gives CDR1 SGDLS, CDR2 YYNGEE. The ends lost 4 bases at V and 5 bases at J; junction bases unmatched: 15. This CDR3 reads CASSLPKRGPPGDTQYF. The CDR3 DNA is TGTGCCAGCAGCCTCCCCAAGCGGGGGCCTCCCGGAGATACGCAGTATTTT. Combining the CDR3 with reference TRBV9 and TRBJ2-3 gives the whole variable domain DSGVTQTPKHLITATGQRVTLRCSPRSGDLSVYWYQQSLDQGLQFLIQYYNGEERAKGNILERFSAQQFPDLHSELNLSSLELGDSALYFCASSLPKRGPPGDTQYFGPGTRLTVL.